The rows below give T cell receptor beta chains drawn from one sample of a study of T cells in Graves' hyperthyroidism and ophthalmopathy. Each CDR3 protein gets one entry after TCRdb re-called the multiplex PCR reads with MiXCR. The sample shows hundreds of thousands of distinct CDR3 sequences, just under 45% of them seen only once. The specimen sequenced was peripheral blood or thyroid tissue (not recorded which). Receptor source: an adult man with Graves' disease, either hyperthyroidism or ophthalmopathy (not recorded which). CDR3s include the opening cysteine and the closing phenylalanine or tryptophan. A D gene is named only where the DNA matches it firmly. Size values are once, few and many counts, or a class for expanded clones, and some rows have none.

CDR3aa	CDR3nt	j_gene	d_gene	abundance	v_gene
CASSGTGVTYEQYF	TGTGCCAGCAGCGGGACAGGGGTTACCTACGAGCAGTACTTC	TRBJ2-7	TRBD1	many	TRBV2
CASSAKRETQYF	TGTGCCAGCAGTGCGAAGAGAGAGACCCAGTACTTC	TRBJ2-5	-	few	TRBV10-3
CASSFGPDEQYF	TGTGCCAGCAGTTTCGGACCGGACGAGCAGTACTTC	TRBJ2-7	-	-	TRBV12-3/TRBV12-4
CASSYDGGSQPQHF	TGTGCCAGCAGTTATGACGGCGGTTCTCAGCCCCAGCATTTT	TRBJ1-5	-	-	TRBV6-6
CASVDPSGRETQYF	TGTGCCAGCGTTGACCCTAGCGGGAGAGAGACCCAGTACTTC	TRBJ2-5	TRBD2	once	TRBV25-1
CASSIAGGSGEKLFF	TGTGCCAGCAGCATAGCAGGGGGATCGGGTGAAAAACTGTTTTTT	TRBJ1-4	TRBD1	-	TRBV5-8
CATSRGWTGGGQPQHF	TGTGCCACCAGCAGAGGGTGGACAGGGGGCGGTCAGCCCCAGCATTTT	TRBJ1-5	TRBD1	many	TRBV15
CAISEDRGEKLFF	TGTGCCATCAGCGAGGACAGGGGAGAAAAACTGTTTTTT	TRBJ1-4	TRBD1	-	TRBV10-3
CASSYKSYNSPLHF	TGTGCCAGCAGTTACAAGTCCTATAATTCACCCCTCCACTTT	TRBJ1-6	-	-	TRBV15
CASSPSAGYTEAFF	TGCGCCAGCAGCCCTTCGGCAGGGTACACTGAAGCTTTCTTT	TRBJ1-1	-	few	TRBV4-1
CSAQVAGRATYEQYF	TGCAGTGCTCAAGTAGCGGGAAGGGCCACCTACGAGCAGTACTTC	TRBJ2-7	TRBD2	-	TRBV20-1
CASRGSGQGGQPQHF	TGTGCCAGCAGAGGGTCGGGTCAGGGAGGTCAGCCCCAGCATTTT	TRBJ1-5	-	-	TRBV6-1
CASSLVLDTEAFF	TGTGCCAGCAGCTTAGTATTGGACACTGAAGCTTTCTTT	TRBJ1-1	-	-	TRBV7-2
CSARESGQYF	TGCAGTGCTCGGGAATCTGGGCAGTACTTC	TRBJ2-7	-	few	TRBV20-1
CRASRGRSSYNSPLHF	TGCAGGGCTAGTCGCGGACGGAGCTCCTATAATTCACCCCTCCACTTT	TRBJ1-6	-	once	TRBV20-1
CASSFDSTNTIYF	TGTGCCAGCAGCTTCGACAGTACAAACACCATATATTTT	TRBJ1-3	-	many	TRBV7-9
CASSLRGPMREGLETQYF	TGCGCCAGCAGCTTAAGGGGCCCCATGCGGGAGGGCCTAGAGACCCAGTACTTC	TRBJ2-5	TRBD2	-	TRBV5-4
CASSEWQDREDGYTF	TGTGCCAGCAGTGAATGGCAGGACAGGGAAGATGGCTACACCTTC	TRBJ1-2	TRBD1	-	TRBV25-1
CASSFGATNEKLFF	TGTGCCAGCAGCTTTGGTGCAACTAATGAAAAACTGTTTTTT	TRBJ1-4	-	many	TRBV7-9
CSARGGSGWNETQYF	TGCAGTGCTAGAGGGGGTAGCGGGTGGAATGAGACCCAGTACTTC	TRBJ2-5	TRBD2	-	TRBV20-1
CASGRDRGGAQHF	TGTGCCAGCGGCCGGGACAGGGGGGGAGCCCAGCATTTT	TRBJ1-5	TRBD1	-	TRBV7-2
CASRDLGRRNTEAFF	TGTGCCAGCAGGGACTTGGGACGGCGGAACACTGAAGCTTTCTTT	TRBJ1-1	-	-	TRBV2
CASRIAGSIEAFF	TGTGCCAGTAGGATTGCAGGGTCCATTGAAGCTTTCTTT	TRBJ1-1	-	-	TRBV19